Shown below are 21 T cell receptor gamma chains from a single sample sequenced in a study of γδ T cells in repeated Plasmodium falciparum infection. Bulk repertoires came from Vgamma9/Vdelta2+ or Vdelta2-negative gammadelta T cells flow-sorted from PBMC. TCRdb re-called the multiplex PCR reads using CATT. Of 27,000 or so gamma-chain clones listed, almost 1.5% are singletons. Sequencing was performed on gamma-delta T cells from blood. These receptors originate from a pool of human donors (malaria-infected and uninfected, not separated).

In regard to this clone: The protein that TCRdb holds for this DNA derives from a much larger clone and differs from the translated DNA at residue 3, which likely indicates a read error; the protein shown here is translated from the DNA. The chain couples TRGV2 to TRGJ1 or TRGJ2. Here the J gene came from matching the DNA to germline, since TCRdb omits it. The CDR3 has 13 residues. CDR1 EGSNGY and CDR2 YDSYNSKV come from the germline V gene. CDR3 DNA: TGTGCCGCCTGGGACGCTGACCCATATAAGAAACTCTTT. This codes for CAAWDADPYKKLF.

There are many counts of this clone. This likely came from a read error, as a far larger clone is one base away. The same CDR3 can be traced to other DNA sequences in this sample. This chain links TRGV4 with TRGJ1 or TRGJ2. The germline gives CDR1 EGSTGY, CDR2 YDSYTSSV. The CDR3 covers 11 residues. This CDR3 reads CATWDGYKKLF. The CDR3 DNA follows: TGTGCCACCTGGGATGGGTATAAGAAGCTCTTT.

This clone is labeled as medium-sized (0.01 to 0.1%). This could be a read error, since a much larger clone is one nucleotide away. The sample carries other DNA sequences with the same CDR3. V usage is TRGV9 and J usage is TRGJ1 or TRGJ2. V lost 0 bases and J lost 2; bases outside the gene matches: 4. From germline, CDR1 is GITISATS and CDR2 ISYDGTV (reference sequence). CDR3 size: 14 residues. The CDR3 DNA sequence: TGTGCCTTGTGGGAGGTGCCGGATTATTATAAGAAACTCTTT. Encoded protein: CALWEVPDYYKKLF.

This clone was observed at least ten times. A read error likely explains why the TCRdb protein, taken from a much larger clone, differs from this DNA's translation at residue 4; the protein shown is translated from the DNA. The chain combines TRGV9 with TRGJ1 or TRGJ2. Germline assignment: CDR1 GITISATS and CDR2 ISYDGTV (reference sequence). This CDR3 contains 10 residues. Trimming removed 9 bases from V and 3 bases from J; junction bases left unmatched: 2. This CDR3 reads CALRYYKKLF. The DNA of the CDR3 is TGTGCCTTGCGTTATTATAAGAAACTCTTT.

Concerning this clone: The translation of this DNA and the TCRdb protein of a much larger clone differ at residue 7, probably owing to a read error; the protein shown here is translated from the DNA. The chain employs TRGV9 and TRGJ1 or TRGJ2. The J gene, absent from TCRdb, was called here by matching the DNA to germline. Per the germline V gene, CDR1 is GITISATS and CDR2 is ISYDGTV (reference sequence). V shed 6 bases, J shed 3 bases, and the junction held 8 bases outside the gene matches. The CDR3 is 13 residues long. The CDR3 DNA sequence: TGTGCCTTGTGGATCCCCCCTTATTATAAGAAACTCTTT. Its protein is CALWIPPYYKKLF.

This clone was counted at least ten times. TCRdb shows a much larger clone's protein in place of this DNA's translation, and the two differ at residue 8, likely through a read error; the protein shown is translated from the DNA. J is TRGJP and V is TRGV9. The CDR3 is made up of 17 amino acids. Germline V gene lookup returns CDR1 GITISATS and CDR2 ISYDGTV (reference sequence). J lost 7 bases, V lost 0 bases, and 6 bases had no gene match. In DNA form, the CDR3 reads TGTGCCTTGTGGGAGGTGCAGTATGAGTTGGGCAAAAAAATCAAGGTATTT. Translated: CALWEVQYELGKKIKVF.

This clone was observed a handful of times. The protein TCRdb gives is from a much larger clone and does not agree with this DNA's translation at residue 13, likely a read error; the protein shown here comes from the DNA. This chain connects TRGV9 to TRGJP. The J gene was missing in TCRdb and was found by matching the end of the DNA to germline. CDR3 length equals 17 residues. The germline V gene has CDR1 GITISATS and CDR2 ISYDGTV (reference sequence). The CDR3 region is CALWEARVQRGKRIKVF. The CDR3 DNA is TGTGCCTTGTGGGAGGCCCGAGTTCAGCGGGGCAAAAGAATCAAGGTATTT.

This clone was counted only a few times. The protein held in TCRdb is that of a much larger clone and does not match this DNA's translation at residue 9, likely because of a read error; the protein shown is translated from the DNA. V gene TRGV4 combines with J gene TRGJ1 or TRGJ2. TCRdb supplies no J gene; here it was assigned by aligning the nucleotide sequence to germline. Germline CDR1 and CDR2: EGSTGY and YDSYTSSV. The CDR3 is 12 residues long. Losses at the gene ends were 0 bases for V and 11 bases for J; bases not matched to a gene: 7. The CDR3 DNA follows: TGTGCCACCTGGGATGGGCCCAGAGAGAAACTCTTT. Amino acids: CATWDGPREKLF.

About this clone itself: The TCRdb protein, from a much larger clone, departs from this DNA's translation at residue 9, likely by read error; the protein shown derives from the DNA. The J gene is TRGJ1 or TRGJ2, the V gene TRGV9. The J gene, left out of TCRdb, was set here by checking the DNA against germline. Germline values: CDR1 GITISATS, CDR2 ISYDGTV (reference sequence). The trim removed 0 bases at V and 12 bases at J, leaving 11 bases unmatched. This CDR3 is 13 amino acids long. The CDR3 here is CALWEVRDRGKLF. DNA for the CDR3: TGTGCCTTGTGGGAGGTGCGGGATAGGGGGAAACTCTTT.

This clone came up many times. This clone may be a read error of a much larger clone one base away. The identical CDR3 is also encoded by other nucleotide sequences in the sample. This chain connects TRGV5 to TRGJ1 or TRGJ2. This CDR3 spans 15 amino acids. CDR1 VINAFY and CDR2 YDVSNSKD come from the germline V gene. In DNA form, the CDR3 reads TGTGCCACCTGGGACAGGCCAAGCGAATTTTATAAAAAACTCTTT. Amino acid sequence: CATWDRPSEFYKKLF.

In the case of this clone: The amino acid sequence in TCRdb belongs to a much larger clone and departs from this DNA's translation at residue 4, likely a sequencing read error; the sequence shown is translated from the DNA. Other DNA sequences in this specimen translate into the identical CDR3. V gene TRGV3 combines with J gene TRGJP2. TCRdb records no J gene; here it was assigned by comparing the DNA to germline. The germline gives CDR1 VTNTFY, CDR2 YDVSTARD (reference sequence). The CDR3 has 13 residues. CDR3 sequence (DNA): TGTGCCACCAGGGACCTGATTGATTGGATCAAGACGTTT. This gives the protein CATRDLIDWIKTF.

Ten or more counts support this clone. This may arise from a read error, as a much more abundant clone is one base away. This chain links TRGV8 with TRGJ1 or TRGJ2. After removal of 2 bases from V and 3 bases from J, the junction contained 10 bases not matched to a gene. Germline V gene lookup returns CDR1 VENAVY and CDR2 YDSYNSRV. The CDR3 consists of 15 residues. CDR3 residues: CATWDNPFGYYKKLF. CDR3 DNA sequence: TGTGCCACCTGGGATAACCCCTTCGGTTATTATAAGAAACTCTTT.

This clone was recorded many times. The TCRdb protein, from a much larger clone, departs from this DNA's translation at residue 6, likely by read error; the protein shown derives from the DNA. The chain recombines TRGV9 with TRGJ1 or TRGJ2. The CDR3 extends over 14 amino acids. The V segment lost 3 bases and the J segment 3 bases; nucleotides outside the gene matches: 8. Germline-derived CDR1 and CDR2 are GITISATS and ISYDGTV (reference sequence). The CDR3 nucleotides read TGTGCCTTGTGGGAGAGGACCCTTTATTATAAGAAACTCTTT. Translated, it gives CALWERTLYYKKLF.

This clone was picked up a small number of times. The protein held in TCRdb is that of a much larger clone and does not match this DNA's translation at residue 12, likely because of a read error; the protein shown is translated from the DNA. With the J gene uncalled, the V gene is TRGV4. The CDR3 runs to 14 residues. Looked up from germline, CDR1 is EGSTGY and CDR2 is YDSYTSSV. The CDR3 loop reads CATWDGRGHGKRLF. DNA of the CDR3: TGTGCCACCTGGGACGGGAGGGGGCATGGTAAGAGACTCTTT.

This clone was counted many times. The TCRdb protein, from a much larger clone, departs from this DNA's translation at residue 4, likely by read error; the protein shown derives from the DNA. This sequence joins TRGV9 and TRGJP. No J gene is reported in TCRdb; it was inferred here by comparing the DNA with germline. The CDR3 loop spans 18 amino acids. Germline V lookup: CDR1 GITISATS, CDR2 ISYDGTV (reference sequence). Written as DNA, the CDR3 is TGTGCCTTGCGGGAGGTGTATAGCCCAAGGTTGGGCAAAAAAATCAAGGTATTT. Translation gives CALREVYSPRLGKKIKVF.

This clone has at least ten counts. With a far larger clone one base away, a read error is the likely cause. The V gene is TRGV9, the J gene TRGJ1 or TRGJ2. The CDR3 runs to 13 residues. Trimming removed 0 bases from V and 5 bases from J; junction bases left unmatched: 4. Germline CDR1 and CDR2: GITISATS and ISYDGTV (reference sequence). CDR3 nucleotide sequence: TGTGCCTTGTGGGAGGTGCGTAATTATAAGAAACTCTTT. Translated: CALWEVRNYKKLF.

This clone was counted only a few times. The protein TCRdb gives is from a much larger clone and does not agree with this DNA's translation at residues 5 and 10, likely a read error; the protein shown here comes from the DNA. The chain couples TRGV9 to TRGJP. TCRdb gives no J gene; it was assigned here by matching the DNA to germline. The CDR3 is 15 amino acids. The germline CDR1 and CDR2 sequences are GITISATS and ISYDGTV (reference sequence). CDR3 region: CALWPQELGEKIKVF. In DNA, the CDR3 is TGTGCCTTGTGGCCTCAAGAGTTGGGCGAAAAAATCAAGGTATTT.

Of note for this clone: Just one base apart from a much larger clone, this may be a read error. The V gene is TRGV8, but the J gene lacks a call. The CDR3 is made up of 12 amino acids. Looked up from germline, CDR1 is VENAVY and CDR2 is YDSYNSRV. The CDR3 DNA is TGTGCCACCTGGGATAGGCCGCTCAAAAAACTCTTT. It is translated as CATWDRPLKKLF.

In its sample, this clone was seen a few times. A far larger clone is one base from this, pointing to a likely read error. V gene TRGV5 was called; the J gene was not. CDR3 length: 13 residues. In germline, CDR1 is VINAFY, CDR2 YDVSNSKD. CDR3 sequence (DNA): TGTGCCACCTGGGACAGGCACGGTTATAAGAAGCTCTTT. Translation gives CATWDRHGYKKLF.

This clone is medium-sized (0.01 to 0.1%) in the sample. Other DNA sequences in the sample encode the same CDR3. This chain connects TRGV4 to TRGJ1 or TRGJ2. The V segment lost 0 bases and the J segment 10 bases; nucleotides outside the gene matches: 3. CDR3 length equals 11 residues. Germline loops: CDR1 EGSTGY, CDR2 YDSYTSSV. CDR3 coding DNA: TGTGCCACCTGGGATGGGCCCAAGAAACTCTTT. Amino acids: CATWDGPKKLF.

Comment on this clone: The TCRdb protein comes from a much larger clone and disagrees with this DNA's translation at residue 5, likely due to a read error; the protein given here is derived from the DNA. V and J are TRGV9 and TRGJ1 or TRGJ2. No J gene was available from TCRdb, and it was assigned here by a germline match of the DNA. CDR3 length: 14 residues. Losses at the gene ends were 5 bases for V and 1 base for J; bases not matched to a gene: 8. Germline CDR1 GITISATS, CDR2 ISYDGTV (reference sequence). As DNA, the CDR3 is TGTGCCTTGTGGGTGGGACTAAATTATTATAAGAAACTCTTT. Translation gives CALWVGLNYYKKLF.